This T cell receptor beta chain was captured by sequencing in a study of blood T cell repertoires in COVID-19. Study-wide context: Acute and convalescent COVID-19 specimens originated in the United States, Italy and Spain.

The CDR3 is 15 amino acids. The germline CDR1 and CDR2 sequences are MGHRA and YSYEKL. The ends lost 4 bases at V and 2 bases at J; junction bases unmatched: 6. Assay: immunoSEQ multiplex PCR; the TCRdb copy retains only in-frame clones and omits some. Found here are 120,000 or so clones, roughly 89% of them singletons; the top ten hold about 4.7%. The TCR was taken from a man between 40 and 49 years old with acute or convalescent COVID-19. Material for sequencing was peripheral blood. The chain recombines TRBV4-1 with TRBJ2-7, with TRBD2 matching over 9 bases. CDR3 residues: CASSPSLAGTYEQYF. Written as DNA, the CDR3 is TGCGCCAGCAGCCCCTCGCTAGCGGGAACCTACGAGCAGTACTTC.